The 14 T cell receptor beta chains below were found in one sample sequenced in a study of response to subunit inactivated influenza vaccine. TCRdb re-called the RT-PCR reads with MiXCR, one entry per CDR3 protein. The sample lists 500,000 or so distinct CDR3 sequences; 9.5% to 13% were seen once. Here the sequenced sample was PBMCs from blood, taken roughly 47 days after vaccination. The source is a man aged 45-65 years who received an inactivated influenza vaccine.

The chain joins TRBV29-1 to TRBJ2-5, with 7 bases identical to TRBD1. The CDR3 covers 13 residues. CDR1 is SQVTM and CDR2 is ANQGSEA in the germline V gene. V dropped 6 bases and J dropped 2; count of bases not matched to a gene: 6. CDR3 DNA: TGCAGCGTCCGCCGGGACAGTCAAGAGACCCAGTACTTC. This encodes CSVRRDSQETQYF.

This clonotype was found many times. The J gene is TRBJ2-1, the V gene TRBV5-1; 15 bases line up with TRBD2. The CDR3 extends over 18 amino acids. V shed 4 bases, J shed 8 bases, and the junction held 13 bases outside the gene matches. CDR1 and CDR2 (germline): SGHRS, YFSETQ. CDR3 residues: CASSPPVLGLAGGDEQFF. The CDR3 DNA is TGCGCCAGCAGCCCCCCCGTCCTAGGACTAGCGGGGGGGGATGAGCAGTTCTTC.

The chain couples TRBV12-3 or TRBV12-4 to TRBJ1-1; D not resolved. The CDR3 is 15 residues long. V was shortened by 1 base and J by 3 bases, with 12 bases between the two germline ends. The DNA for the CDR3 is TGTGCCAGCAGTTTAGGTTCCTCCGGGGACACTGAAGCTTTCTTT. Amino acid sequence: CASSLGSSGDTEAFF.

This clonotype was recorded many times. The genes are TRBV14 and TRBJ1-6, with 7 bases matching TRBD1. J was trimmed by 4 bases and V by 5 bases; bases with no gene match: 2. The CDR3 runs to 14 residues. Germline V gene sequence: CDR1 SGHDN, CDR2 FVKESK. The CDR3 bases are TGTGCCAGCAGCGAGACAGGGTATAATTCACCCCTCCACTTT. Translated: CASSETGYNSPLHF.

In its sample, this clonotype was seen a few times. J is TRBJ1-4 and V is TRBV5-6, with D possibly TRBD1 on 5 matching bases. The CDR3 extends over 16 amino acids. Looked up from germline, CDR1 is SGHDT and CDR2 is YYEEEE. Trimming took off 1 base at V and 2 bases at J, with 12 bases between the two ends. The CDR3: CASSLTPGYTNEKLFF. Here the CDR3 DNA reads TGTGCCAGCAGCTTGACGCCAGGGTATACTAATGAAAAACTGTTTTTT.

V gene TRBV24-1 combines with J gene TRBJ2-7; a possible D gene is TRBD1 (5 bases). The CDR3 length is 12 residues. Between the trimmed V and J ends, which lost 5 bases and 6 bases, there was a span of 10 bases. The germline CDR1 and CDR2 sequences are KGHDR and SFDVKD. The CDR3 reads CATSGPRAEQYF. DNA for the CDR3: TGTGCCACCAGTGGCCCCAGGGCCGAGCAGTACTTC.

This chain uses TRBV5-6 with TRBJ2-7; 8 nucleotides line up with TRBD2. The V gene's germline CDR1 is SGHDT and CDR2 YYEEEE. CDR3 length: 15 residues. Trimming took 3 bases from V and 6 from J; bases not matched to a gene: 11. The chain's CDR3 is CASSYPGLGSPEQYF. DNA of the CDR3: TGTGCCAGCAGCTACCCGGGACTAGGATCTCCCGAGCAGTACTTC.

This clonotype was detected only a few times. The genes are TRBV7-9 and TRBJ2-5; maybe TRBD2 (5 bases). This CDR3 contains 12 residues. V was shortened by 3 bases and J by 7 bases, with 9 bases between the two germline ends. CDR1 SEHNR and CDR2 FQNEAQ come from the germline V gene (reference sequence). CDR3 amino acids: CASSFGSPTQYF. DNA for the CDR3: TGTGCCAGCAGCTTTGGGAGCCCGACCCAGTACTTC. Full variable domain (remainder filled in from reference TRBV7-9 and TRBJ2-5): DTGVSQNPRHKITKRGQNVTFRCDPISEHNRLYWYRQTLGQGPEFLTYFQNEAQLEKSRLLSDRFSAERPKGSFSTLEIQRTEQGDSAMYLCASSFGSPTQYFGPGTRLLVL.

The gene calls are TRBV28 and TRBJ2-7; D unresolved. Per germline, CDR1 MDHEN and CDR2 SYDVKM. The V and J ends lost 3 bases and 0 bases respectively, with 15 bases between them. This CDR3 is built from 16 residues. CDR3 in amino acids: CASSFGPGRVSYEQYF. CDR3 nucleotides: TGTGCCAGCAGTTTTGGGCCAGGCCGCGTCTCCTACGAGCAGTACTTC.

This clonotype turned up a few times. This sequence joins TRBV7-2 and TRBJ1-5, with unresolved D. The CDR3 is 15 residues long. The V end lost 2 bases, the J end lost 0 bases, and 8 bases lay between the germline ends. Germline values: CDR1 SGHTA, CDR2 FQGNSA. The CDR3 DNA follows: TGTGCCAGCAGCTTAAGTCAGTCTAGCAATCAGCCCCAGCATTTT. It translates to CASSLSQSSNQPQHF.

The genes are TRBV14 and TRBJ2-1, with 9 bases identical to TRBD1. Germline loops: CDR1 SGHDN, CDR2 FVKESK. Trimming removed 4 bases from V and 15 bases from J; junction bases left unmatched: 10. The CDR3 has 13 residues. CDR3 residues: CASSPRQGGARFF. CDR3 DNA: TGTGCCAGCAGCCCCCGACAGGGGGGTGCTCGGTTCTTC.

The CDR3 region has the DNA TGTGCCAGCAGCCCTCGGGGACCCAGGGGACCTCGTGGTACTGAAGCTTTCTTT. It translates to CASSPRGPRGPRGTEAFF. This chain connects TRBV7-6 to TRBJ1-1; D possibly corresponds to TRBD1 (6 bases). Trimming took off 5 bases at V and 5 bases at J, with 27 bases between the two ends. Germline loops: CDR1 SGHVS, CDR2 FNYEAQ. The CDR3 totals 18 residues. The whole variable domain, remainder taken from reference TRBV7-6 and TRBJ1-1, is GAGVSQSPRYKVTKRGQDVALRCDPISGHVSLYWYRQALGQGPEFLTYFNYEAQQDKSGLPNDRFSAERPEGSISTLTIQRTEQRDSAMYRCASSPRGPRGPRGTEAFFGQGTRLTVV.

The V gene is TRBV12-3 or TRBV12-4, the J gene TRBJ2-2; the D gene is possibly TRBD1 (6 bases). V was clipped by 8 bases and J by 1 base, with 11 bases between them. This CDR3 is built from 14 residues. CDR3: CASLGTRNTGELFF. In nucleotides, the CDR3 is TGTGCCAGCCTGGGGACAAGGAACACCGGGGAGCTGTTTTTT.

This sequence joins TRBV5-4 and TRBJ2-2; possible D gene TRBD2, 6 bases. Trimming took off 5 bases at V and 5 bases at J, with 25 bases between the two ends. The germline V gene has CDR1 SGHNT and CDR2 YYREEE (reference sequence). The CDR3 totals 18 residues. The CDR3 reads CASRSLTLEGGLTGELFF. The CDR3 DNA is TGTGCCAGCAGATCTCTTACCCTGGAGGGAGGCCTAACCGGGGAGCTGTTTTTT.